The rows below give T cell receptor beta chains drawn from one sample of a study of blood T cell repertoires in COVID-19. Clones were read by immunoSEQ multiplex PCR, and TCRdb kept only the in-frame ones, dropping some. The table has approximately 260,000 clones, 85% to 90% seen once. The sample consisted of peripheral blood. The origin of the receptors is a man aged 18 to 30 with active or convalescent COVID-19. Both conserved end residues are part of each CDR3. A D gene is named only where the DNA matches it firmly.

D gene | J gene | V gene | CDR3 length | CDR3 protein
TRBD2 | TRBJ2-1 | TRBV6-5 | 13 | CASRSRDYKEQFF
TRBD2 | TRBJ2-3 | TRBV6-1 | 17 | CASSEEGSSGVGDTQYF
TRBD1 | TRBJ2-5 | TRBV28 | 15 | CASSFVTGVQETQYF
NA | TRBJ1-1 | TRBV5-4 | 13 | CASSPGVNTEAFF
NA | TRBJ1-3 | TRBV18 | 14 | CASSPGRSGNTIYF
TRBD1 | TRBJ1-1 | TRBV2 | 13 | CASLTTGATEAFF
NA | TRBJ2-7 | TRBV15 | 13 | CATSRDRGSEQYF
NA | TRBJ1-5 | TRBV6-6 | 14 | CASQAGAEGGPQHF
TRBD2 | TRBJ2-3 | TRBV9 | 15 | CASSVVAGGVDTQYF
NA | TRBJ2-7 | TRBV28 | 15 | CASIGGGSRRNEQYF
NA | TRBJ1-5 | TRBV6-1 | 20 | CASSENQPSKRFYANQPQHF
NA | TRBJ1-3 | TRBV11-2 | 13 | CASSGQLRNTIYF
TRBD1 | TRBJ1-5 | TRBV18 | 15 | CASSPGQGRDQPQHF
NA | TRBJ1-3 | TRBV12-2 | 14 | CASRFVLRGNTIYF
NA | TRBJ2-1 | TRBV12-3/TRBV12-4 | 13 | CASSSPGDNEQFF
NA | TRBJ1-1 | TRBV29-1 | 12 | CSAREGSLDAFF
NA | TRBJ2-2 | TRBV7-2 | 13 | CASSFSGTGELFF
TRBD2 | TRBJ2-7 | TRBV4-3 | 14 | CASSQDASGSEQYF
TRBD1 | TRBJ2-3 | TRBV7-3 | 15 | CASSLGQGALNTQYF
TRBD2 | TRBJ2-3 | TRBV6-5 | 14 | CASRGGYLVDTQYF
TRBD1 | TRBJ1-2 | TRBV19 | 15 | CASSTEGQGMWGYTF
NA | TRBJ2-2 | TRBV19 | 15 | CASSIGPGGSGELFF
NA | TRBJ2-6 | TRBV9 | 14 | CASHRGSGANVLTF
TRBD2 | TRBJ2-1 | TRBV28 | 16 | CASSSLQAGGRYEQFF
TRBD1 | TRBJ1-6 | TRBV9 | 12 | CASGQDNSPLHF
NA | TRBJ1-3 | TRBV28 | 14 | CASSSGYGGNTIYF
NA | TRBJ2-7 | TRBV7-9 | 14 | CASSSGDGSYEQYF
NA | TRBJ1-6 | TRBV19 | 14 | CASSIEHSVSPLHF
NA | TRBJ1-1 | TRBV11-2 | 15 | CASSGYRDVETEAFF
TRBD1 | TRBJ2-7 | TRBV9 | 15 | CASSATAGQGVEQYF
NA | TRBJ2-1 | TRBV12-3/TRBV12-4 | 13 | CASSPSLRNEQFF
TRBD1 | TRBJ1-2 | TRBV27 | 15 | CASSFGTGGDYGYTF
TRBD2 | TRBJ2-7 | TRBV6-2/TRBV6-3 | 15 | CASSSLAGGHYEQYF
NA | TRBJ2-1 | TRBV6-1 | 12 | CASSWGVGMQFF
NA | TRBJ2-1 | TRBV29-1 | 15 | CSVEDVEEGYNEQFF
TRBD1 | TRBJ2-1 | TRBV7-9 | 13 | CASSFGGTGSRFF
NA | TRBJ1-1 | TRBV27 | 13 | CASSFELNTEAFF
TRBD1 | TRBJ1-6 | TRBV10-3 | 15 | CAISGVGQGESPLHF
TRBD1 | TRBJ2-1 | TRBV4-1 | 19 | CASSQGGTGGRGSYNEQFF
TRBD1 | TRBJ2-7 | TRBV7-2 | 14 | CASSPYRGLYEQYF
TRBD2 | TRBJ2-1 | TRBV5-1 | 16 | CASSREAGGLYNEQFF
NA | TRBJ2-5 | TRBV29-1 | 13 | CSVSMGAQETQYF